The sequence of this T cell receptor beta chain was determined in a study of T cells after yellow fever vaccination. Overall study: SMART-Seq v4 Ultra Low Input prepared the low-cell-number fractions.

Study-level findings and limits: Researchers cautioned that FACS-sorted repertoires could harbor abundant clonotypes contaminating from the bulk population. Reappearing after the booster were most of the clones from primary vaccination (less than 97% CD4, around 90% CD8). Weaker overall, the secondary response nonetheless peaked faster (day 5 versus 15).

Germline CDR1 LNHNV, CDR2 YYDKDF (reference sequence). The CDR3 consists of 17 residues. V shed 0 bases and J shed 0 bases, with 9 bases lying between them. From the 5' RACE reads, TCRdb called clonotypes with MiXCR, one entry per CDR3 protein. The sample lists 200,000 to 250,000 distinct CDR3 sequences, 6.9% occurring once. This clonotype was counted only a few times. Antigen specificity is unknown. This clonotype originated in a man aged 25-45 years who received the YFV17D yellow fever vaccine. The specimen was CD4+ T cells sorted from PBMCs, collected 15 days after the yellow fever booster vaccination. This chain links TRBV15 with TRBJ2-6; perhaps TRBD1 as D (5 bases). As DNA, the CDR3 is TGTGCCACCAGCAGAGATCAGGGCCACTCTGGGGCCAACGTCCTGACTTTC. Translated, it gives CATSRDQGHSGANVLTF.